This T cell receptor (beta chain) was sequenced for a study of CD8+ T cells in alopecia areata. Background on the study: Treated patients were dosed with oral tofacitinib, taking 5 to 10 mg twice daily.

RNA extraction was followed by reverse transcription into cDNA, which acted as the sequencing template. TCRdb's copy holds only in-frame clones and misses some; the assay was immunoSEQ multiplex PCR. Of 85,000 to 95,000 clones detected, just over 70% appear once; the ten largest clones hold about 18%. Per the germline V gene, CDR1 is SQVTM and CDR2 is ANQGSEA. V dropped 4 bases and J dropped 1 base, with 13 bases sitting between them. CDR3 size: 14 residues. Study-level findings and limits: Scalp clonality, along with expanded CD8+ clones among the top 100, was significantly decreased by tofacitinib.

As to this clone: Its antigen is as yet unknown.

Treatment described: oral pan-JAK inhibitor, 5-10 mg twice daily. Alopecia areata patients had lesional scalp punch biopsies and peripheral blood taken from them. The clonotype was recovered from a human donor with alopecia areata. The chain employs TRBV29-1 and TRBJ1-2; D is undetermined. The sequences come from CD8+ T cells sorted from blood, collected at approximately week 42, from a patient treated with tofacitinib. The CDR3 DNA sequence: TGCAGCGTTGCTGACGGAAATCTTAACTATGGCTACACCTTC. Protein sequence: CSVADGNLNYGYTF.